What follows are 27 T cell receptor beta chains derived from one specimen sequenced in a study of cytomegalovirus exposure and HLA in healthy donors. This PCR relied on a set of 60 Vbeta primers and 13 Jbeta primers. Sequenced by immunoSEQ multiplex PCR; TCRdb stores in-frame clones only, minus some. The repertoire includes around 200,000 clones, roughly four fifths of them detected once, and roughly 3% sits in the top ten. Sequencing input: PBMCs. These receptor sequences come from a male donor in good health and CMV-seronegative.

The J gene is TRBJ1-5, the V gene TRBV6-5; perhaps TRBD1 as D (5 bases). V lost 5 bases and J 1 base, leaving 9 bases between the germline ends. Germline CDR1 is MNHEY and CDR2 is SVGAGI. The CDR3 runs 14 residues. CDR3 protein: CASSGGGSNQPQHF. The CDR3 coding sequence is TGTGCCAGCAGTGGGGGAGGAAGCAATCAGCCCCAGCATTTT.

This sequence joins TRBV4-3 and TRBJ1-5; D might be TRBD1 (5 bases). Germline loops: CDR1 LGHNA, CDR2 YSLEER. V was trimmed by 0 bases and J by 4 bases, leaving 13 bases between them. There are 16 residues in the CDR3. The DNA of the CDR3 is TGCGCCAGCAGCCAAGATCGAGCAGGGCGGAATCAGCCCCAGCATTTT. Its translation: CASSQDRAGRNQPQHF.

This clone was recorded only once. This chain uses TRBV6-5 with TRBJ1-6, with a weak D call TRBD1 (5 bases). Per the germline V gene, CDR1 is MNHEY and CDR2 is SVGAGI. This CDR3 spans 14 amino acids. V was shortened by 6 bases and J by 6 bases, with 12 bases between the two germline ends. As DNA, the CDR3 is TGTGCCAGCAGACAAGGGGAATTTAATTCACCCCTCCACTTT. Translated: CASRQGEFNSPLHF.

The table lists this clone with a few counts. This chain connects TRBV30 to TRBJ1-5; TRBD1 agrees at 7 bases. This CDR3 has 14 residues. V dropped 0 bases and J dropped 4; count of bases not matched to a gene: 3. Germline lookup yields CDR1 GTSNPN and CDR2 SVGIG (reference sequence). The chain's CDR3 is CAWSVEQGNQPQHF. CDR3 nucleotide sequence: TGTGCCTGGAGTGTAGAACAGGGGAATCAGCCCCAGCATTTT.

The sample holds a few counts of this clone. DNA of the CDR3: TGTGCCAGCAGTCAAACTAGCGGGCCCATCACAGATACGCAGTATTTT. Translated, it gives CASSQTSGPITDTQYF. The rearrangement links TRBV28 to TRBJ2-3, with 9 bases matching TRBD2. The CDR3 extends over 16 amino acids. Germline-derived CDR1 and CDR2 are MDHEN and SYDVKM. Germline trimming cut 5 bases from V and 2 bases from J; bases unmatched to any gene: 8. Full variable domain (rest looked up from reference TRBV28 and TRBJ2-3): DVKVTQSSRYLVKRTGEKVFLECVQDMDHENMFWYRQDPGLGLRLIYFSYDVKMKEKGDIPEGYSVSREKKERFSLILESASTNQTSMYLCASSQTSGPITDTQYFGPGTRLTVL.

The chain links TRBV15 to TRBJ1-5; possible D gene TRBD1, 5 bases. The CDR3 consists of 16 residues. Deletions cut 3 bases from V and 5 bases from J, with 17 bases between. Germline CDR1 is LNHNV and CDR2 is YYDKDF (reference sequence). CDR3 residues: CATSSRGNPLDQPQHF. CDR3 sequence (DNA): TGTGCCACCAGCAGCCGGGGGAACCCCTTGGATCAGCCCCAGCATTTT.

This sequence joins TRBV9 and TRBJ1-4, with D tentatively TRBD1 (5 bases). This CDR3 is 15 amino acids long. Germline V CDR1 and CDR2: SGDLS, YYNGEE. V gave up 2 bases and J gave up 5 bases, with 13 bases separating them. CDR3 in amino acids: CASSVWGSANEKLFF. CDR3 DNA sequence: TGTGCCAGCAGCGTCTGGGGCAGCGCCAATGAAAAACTGTTTTTT.

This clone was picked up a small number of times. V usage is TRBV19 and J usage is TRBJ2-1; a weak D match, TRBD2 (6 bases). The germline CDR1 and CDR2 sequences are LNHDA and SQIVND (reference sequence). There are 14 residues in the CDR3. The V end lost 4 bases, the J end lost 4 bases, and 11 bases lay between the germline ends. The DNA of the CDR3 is TGTGCCAGTAGTAGGGGGGAGTTGTACAATGAGCAGTTCTTC. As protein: CASSRGELYNEQFF.

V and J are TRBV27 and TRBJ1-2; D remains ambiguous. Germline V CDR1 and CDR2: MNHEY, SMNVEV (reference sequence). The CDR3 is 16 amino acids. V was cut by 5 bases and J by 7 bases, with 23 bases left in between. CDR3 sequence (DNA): TGTGCCAGCAGTCTAGAACCCCCGACAAGGACTGGTGGCTACACCTTC. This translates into CASSLEPPTRTGGYTF.

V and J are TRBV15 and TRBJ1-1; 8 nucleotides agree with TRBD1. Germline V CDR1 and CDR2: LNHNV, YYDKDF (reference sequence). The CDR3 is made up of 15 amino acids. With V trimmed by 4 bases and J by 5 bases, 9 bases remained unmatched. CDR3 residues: CATSKPSTGGTEAFF. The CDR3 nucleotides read TGTGCCACCAGCAAACCATCTACAGGGGGAACTGAAGCTTTCTTT.

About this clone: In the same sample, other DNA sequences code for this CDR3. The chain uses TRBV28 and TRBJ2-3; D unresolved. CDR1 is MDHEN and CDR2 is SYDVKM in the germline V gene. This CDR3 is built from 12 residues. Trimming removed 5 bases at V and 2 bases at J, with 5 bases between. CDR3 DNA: TGTGCCAGCAGTCTAAACACAGATACGCAGTATTTT. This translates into CASSLNTDTQYF.

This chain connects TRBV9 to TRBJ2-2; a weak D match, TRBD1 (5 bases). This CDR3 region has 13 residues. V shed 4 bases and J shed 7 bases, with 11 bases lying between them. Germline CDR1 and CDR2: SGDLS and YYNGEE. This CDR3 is CASSPLGLGELFF. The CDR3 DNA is TGTGCCAGCAGCCCACTGGGGCTCGGGGAGCTGTTTTTT.

The CDR3 nucleotides are TGTGCCAGCCGAAAGGAGGGCCGCCTGAATCAGCCCCAGCATTTT. Protein product: CASRKEGRLNQPQHF. The genes are TRBV6-1 and TRBJ1-5; D not resolved. This CDR3 is built from 15 residues. Germline assignment: CDR1 MNHNS and CDR2 SASEGT. The V end lost 8 bases, the J end lost 4 bases, and 18 bases lay between the germline ends.

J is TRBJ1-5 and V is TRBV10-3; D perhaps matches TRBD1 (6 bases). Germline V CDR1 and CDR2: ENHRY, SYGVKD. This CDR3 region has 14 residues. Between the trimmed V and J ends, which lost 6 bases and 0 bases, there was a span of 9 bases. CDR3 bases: TGTGCCATCAGGGACAGCTATAGCAATCAGCCCCAGCATTTT. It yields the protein CAIRDSYSNQPQHF.

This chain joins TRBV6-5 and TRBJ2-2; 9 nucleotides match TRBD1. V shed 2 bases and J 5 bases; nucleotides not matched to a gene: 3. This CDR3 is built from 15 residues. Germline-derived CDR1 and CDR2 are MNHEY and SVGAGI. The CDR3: CASSYGTGKTGELFF. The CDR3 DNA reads TGTGCCAGCAGTTACGGGACAGGGAAAACCGGGGAGCTGTTTTTT.

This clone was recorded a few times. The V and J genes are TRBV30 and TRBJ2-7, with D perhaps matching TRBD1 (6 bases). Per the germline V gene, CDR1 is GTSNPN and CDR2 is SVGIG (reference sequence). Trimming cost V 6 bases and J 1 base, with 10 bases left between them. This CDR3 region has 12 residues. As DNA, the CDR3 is TGTGCCTGTCAACAGGGATCCTACGAGCAGTACTTC. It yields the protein CACQQGSYEQYF.

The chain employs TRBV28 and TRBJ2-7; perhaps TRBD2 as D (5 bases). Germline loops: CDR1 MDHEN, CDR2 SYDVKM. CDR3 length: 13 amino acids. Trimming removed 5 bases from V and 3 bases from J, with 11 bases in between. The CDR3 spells CASSPPRGYEQYF. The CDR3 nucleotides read TGTGCCAGCAGTCCGCCCCGGGGCTACGAGCAGTACTTC.

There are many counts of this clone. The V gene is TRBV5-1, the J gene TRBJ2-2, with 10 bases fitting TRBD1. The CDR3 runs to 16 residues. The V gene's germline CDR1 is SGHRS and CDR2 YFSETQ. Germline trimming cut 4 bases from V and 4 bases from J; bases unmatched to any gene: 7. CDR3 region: CASSADRGLGTGELFF. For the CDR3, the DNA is TGCGCCAGCAGCGCCGACAGGGGGCTGGGCACCGGGGAGCTGTTTTTT.

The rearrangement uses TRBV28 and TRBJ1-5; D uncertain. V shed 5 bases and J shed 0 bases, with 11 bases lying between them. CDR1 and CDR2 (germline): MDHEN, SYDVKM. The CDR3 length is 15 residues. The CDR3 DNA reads TGTGCCAGCAGTATGGCGGGATATAGCAATCAGCCCCAGCATTTT. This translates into CASSMAGYSNQPQHF.

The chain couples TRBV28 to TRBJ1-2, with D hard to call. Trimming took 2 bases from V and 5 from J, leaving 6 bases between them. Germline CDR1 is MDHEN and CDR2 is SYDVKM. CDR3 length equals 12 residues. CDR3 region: CASSLRRYGYTF. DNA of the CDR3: TGTGCCAGCAGTTTACGGAGGTATGGCTACACCTTC.

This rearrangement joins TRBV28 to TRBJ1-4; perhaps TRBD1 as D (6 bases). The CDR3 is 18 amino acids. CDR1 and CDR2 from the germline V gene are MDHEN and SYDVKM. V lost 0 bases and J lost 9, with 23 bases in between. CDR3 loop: CASSLWGAGNRGHQKLFF. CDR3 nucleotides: TGTGCCAGCAGTTTATGGGGGGCAGGGAATCGGGGTCATCAAAAACTGTTTTTT.

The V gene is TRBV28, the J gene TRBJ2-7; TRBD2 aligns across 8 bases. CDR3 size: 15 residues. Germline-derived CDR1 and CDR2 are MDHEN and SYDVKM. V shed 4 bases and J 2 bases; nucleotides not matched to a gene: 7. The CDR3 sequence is CASSSAAGGAYEQYF. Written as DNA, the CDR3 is TGTGCCAGCAGTTCGGCGGCGGGGGGAGCCTACGAGCAGTACTTC.

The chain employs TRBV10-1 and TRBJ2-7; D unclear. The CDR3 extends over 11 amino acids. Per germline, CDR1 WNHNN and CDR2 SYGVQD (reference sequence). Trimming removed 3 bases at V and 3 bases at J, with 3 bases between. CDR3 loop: CASSDYYEQYF. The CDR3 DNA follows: TGCGCCAGCAGTGACTACTACGAGCAGTACTTC.

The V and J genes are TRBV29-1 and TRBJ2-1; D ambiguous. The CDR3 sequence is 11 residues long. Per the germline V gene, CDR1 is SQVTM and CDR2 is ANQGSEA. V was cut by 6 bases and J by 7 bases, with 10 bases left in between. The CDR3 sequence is CSVTPENEQFF. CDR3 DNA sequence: TGCAGCGTGACCCCGGAGAATGAGCAGTTCTTC.

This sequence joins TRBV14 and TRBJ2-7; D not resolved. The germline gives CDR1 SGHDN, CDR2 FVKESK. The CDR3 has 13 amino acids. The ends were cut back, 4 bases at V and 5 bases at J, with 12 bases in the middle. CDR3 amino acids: CASSPFPENEQYF. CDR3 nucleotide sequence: TGTGCCAGCAGCCCCTTCCCGGAGAACGAGCAGTACTTC.

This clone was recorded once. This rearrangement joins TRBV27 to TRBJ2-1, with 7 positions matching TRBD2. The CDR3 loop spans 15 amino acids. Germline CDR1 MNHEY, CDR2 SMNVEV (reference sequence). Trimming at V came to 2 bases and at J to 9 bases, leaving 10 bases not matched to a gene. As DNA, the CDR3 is TGTGCCAGCAGTTTACCCCCTTCGGGAGGCCGTGAGCAGTTCTTC. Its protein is CASSLPPSGGREQFF.

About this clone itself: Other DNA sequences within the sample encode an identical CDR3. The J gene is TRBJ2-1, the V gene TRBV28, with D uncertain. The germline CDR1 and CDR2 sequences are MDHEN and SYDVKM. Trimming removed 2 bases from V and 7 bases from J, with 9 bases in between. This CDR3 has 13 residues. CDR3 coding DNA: TGTGCCAGCAGTTTACCCGTATTGAATGAGCAGTTCTTC. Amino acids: CASSLPVLNEQFF.